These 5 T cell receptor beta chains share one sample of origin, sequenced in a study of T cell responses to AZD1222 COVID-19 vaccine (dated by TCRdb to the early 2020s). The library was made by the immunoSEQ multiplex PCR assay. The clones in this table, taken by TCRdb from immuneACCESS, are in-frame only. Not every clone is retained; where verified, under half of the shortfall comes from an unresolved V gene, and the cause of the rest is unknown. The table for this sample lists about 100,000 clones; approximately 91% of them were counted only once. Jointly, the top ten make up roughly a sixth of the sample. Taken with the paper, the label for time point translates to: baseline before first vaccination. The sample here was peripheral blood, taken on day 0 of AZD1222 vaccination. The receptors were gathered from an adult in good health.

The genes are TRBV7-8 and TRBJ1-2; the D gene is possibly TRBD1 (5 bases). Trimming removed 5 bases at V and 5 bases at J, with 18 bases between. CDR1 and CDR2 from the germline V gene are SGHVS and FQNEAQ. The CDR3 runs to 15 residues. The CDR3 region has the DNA TGTGCCAGCAGCCTAAGAGGGATTCCAGGGTATGGCTACACCTTC. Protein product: CASSLRGIPGYGYTF. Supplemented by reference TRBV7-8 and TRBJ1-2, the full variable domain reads GAGVSQSPRYKVAKRGQDVALRCDPISGHVSLFWYQQALGQGPEFLTYFQNEAQLDKSGLPSDRFFAERPEGSVSTLKIQRTQQEDSAVYLCASSLRGIPGYGYTFGSGTRLTVV.

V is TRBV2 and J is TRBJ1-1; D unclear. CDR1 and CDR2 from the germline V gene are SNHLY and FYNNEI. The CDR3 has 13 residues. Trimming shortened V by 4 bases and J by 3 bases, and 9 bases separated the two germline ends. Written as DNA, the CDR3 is TGTGCCAGCAGTGGCCCCTCTTACACTGAAGCTTTCTTT. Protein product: CASSGPSYTEAFF.

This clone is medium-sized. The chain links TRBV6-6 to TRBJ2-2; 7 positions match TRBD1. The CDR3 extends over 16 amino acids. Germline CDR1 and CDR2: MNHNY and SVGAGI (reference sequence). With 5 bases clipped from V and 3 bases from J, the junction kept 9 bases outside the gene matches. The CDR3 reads CASSHKGQGDTGELFF. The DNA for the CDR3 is TGTGCCAGCAGTCATAAGGGGCAGGGGGACACCGGGGAGCTGTTTTTT.

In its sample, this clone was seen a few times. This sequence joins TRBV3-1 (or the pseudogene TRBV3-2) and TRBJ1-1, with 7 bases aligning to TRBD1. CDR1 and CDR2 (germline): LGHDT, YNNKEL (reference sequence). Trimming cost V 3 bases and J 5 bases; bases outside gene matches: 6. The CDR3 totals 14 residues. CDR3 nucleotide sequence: TGTGCCAGCAGCCAGGCAGGGGGATGGACTGAAGCTTTCTTT. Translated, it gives CASSQAGGWTEAFF.

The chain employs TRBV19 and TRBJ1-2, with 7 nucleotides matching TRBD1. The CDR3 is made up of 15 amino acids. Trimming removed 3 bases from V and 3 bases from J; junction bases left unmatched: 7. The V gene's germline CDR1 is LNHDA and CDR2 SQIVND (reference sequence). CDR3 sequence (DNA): TGTGCCAGTAGTATTCCGACAGGGCTTGACTATGGCTACACCTTC. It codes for CASSIPTGLDYGYTF. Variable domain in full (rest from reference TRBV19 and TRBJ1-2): DGGITQSPKYLFRKEGQNVTLSCEQNLNHDAMYWYRQDPGQGLRLIYYSQIVNDFQKGDIAEGYSVSREKKESFPLTVTSAQKNPTAFYLCASSIPTGLDYGYTFGSGTRLTVV.